The TCR beta chain under discussion was sequenced for a study of shared T cell receptors in the human thymus. TCRdb's copy holds only in-frame clones and misses some; the assay was immunoSEQ multiplex PCR. The sample contains hundreds of thousands of clones, more than 75% of which appear only once. Germline loops: CDR1 LGHNA, CDR2 YNFKEQ. V gave up 1 base and J gave up 5 bases; unmatched junction bases: 7. This CDR3 spans 15 amino acids. These data also formed part of another study, on human thymus T cells. That publication notes: Surgeons resected thymus tissue during corrective heart surgery. Thymic and blood repertoires appeared to carry a bias in their V and J gene usage.

Sequencing was carried out using thymocytes. This sequence was found in a boy in the first two years of life with a congenital heart defect. The chain employs TRBV4-2 and TRBJ2-5; TRBD2 matches 7 bases. The CDR3 nucleotides are TGTGCCAGCAGCCAAGTTGGGAGGGCTCGGGAGACCCAGTACTTC. It codes for CASSQVGRARETQYF.